This TCR beta chain was retrieved from a study of T cell responses to AZD1222 COVID-19 vaccine. The study, taken as a whole, reports: Repertoires in all cases were sampled only once the peak T cell response had passed. Seropositive status at baseline applied to only five or six AZD1222 recipients. Among the donors, most were white British and more were female, and clonal diversity was possibly underestimated. Spike-specific TCR breadth and depth rose after two AZD1222 doses.

Only in-frame clones appear in the TCRdb table, and some are missing; sequencing was by immunoSEQ multiplex PCR. The repertoire holds 84,000 or so clones, with 80% to 90% as singletons. Worth noting for this clone: Its cognate antigen is unknown.

J lost 10 bases, V lost 6 bases, and 2 bases had no gene match. CDR1 and CDR2 from the germline V gene are MNHEY and SVGAGI. The CDR3 sequence is 12 residues long. The TCR was taken from an adult in good health. This material consisted of peripheral blood, taken on day 0 of AZD1222 vaccination. The chain joins TRBV6-5 to TRBJ1-6; 8 bases map to TRBD1. The CDR3 nucleotides are TGTGCCAGCAGACAGGGGGACTCACCCCTCCACTTT. Residues: CASRQGDSPLHF.